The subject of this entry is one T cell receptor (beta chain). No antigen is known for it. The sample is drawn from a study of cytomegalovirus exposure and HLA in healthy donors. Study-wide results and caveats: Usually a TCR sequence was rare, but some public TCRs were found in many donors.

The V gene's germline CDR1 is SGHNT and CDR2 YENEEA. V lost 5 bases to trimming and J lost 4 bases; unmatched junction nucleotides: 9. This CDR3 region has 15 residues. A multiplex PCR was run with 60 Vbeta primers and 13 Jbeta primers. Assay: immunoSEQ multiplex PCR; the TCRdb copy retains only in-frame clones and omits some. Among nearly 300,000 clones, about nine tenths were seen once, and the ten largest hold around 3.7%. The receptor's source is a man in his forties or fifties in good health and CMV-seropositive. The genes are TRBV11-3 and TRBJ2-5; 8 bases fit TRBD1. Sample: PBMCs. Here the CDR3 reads CASSQGAIFGETQYF. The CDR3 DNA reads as TGTGCCAGCAGCCAGGGGGCAATTTTTGGAGAGACCCAGTACTTC.